A selection of T cell receptor beta chains follows, all from one sample in a study of chemoradiotherapy in HPV16-positive cancers. The repertoire was sequenced with immunoSEQ multiplex PCR; TCRdb's copy has only in-frame clones and lacks some. This sample carries some 25,000 clones, less than 95% of them seen once, and the ten largest clones take approximately 2.7%. This specimen was collected from a patient who underwent chemoradiotherapy. These receptors all stem from a human donor with HPV-associated anogenital cancer. CDR3s include the opening cysteine and the closing phenylalanine or tryptophan. Fields, in order: J gene, CDR3 length, clone size, V gene, D gene, CDR3 protein, CDR3 DNA. A D gene is named only where the DNA matches it firmly. Clone size is given for some rows only: seen once, a few or many times, or a class if the clone is expanded.

J: TRBJ1-4; length: 16; size: NA; V: TRBV6-5; D: NA; CDR3: CASSYSLSEPNEKLFF; DNA: TGTGCCAGCAGTTACTCGTTGAGTGAGCCGAATGAAAAACTGTTTTTT
J: TRBJ2-7; length: 17; size: NA; V: TRBV7-2; D: TRBD1; CDR3: CASSSRLGGGQGIEQYF; DNA: TGTGCCAGCAGCTCCCGCCTAGGGGGGGGACAGGGAATCGAGCAGTACTTC
J: TRBJ1-6; length: 14; size: NA; V: TRBV4-3; D: TRBD1; CDR3: CASSHGQGGAPLHF; DNA: TGCGCCAGCAGCCACGGACAGGGGGGTGCACCCCTCCACTTT
J: TRBJ1-1; length: 17; size: NA; V: TRBV15; D: TRBD1; CDR3: CATSRDLYGTGNTEAFF; DNA: TGTGCCACCAGCAGAGATCTGTATGGGACAGGGAACACTGAAGCTTTCTTT
J: TRBJ2-1; length: 11; size: NA; V: TRBV20-1; D: NA; CDR3: CSAPGGKEQFF; DNA: TGCAGTGCTCCGGGGGGCAAGGAGCAGTTCTTC
J: TRBJ1-3; length: 12; size: NA; V: TRBV7-9; D: NA; CDR3: CASSLGETQGYF; DNA: TGTGCCAGCAGCTTAGGCGAGACTCAGGGCTATTTT
J: TRBJ1-5; length: 15; size: NA; V: TRBV7-5; D: NA; CDR3: CMRTGLTNSNQPQHF; DNA: TGTATGAGGACAGGCCTAACGAATAGCAATCAGCCCCAGCATTTT
J: TRBJ2-7; length: 13; size: few; V: TRBV19; D: NA; CDR3: CASSRVDAYEQYF; DNA: TGTGCCAGTAGTAGAGTGGACGCCTACGAGCAGTACTTC
J: TRBJ2-1; length: 13; size: NA; V: TRBV18; D: TRBD1; CDR3: CASSPGQEYEQFF; DNA: TGTGCCAGCTCTCCCGGACAGGAGTATGAGCAGTTCTTC
J: TRBJ2-2; length: 17; size: once; V: TRBV5-5; D: TRBD1; CDR3: CASSTMPGQGAGGELFF; DNA: TGTGCCAGCAGCACAATGCCGGGACAGGGGGCGGGCGGGGAGCTGTTTTTT
J: TRBJ2-4; length: 14; size: NA; V: TRBV7-9; D: NA; CDR3: CASSLGLAKNIQYF; DNA: TGTGCCAGCAGCTTAGGACTAGCCAAAAACATTCAGTACTTC
J: TRBJ2-7; length: 14; size: NA; V: TRBV19; D: TRBD2; CDR3: CASSILGLASEQYF; DNA: TGTGCCAGTAGTATCCTAGGACTAGCATCCGAGCAGTACTTC
J: TRBJ1-2; length: 14; size: NA; V: TRBV28; D: NA; CDR3: CASSPPGDHYGYTF; DNA: TGTGCCAGCAGTCCCCCAGGGGATCACTATGGCTACACCTTC
J: TRBJ2-7; length: 13; size: once; V: TRBV29-1; D: NA; CDR3: CSVIWTYSYEQYF; DNA: TGCAGCGTTATCTGGACATACTCCTACGAGCAGTACTTC
J: TRBJ2-5; length: 14; size: once; V: TRBV6-6; D: TRBD1; CDR3: CASRRTGLGETQYF; DNA: TGTGCCAGCAGGAGGACAGGGTTGGGGGAGACCCAGTACTTC
J: TRBJ2-2; length: 14; size: NA; V: TRBV28; D: NA; CDR3: CASRNGGRTGELFF; DNA: TGTGCCAGCAGAAACGGGGGAAGGACCGGGGAGCTGTTTTTT
J: TRBJ1-4; length: 15; size: NA; V: TRBV25-1; D: TRBD1; CDR3: CASSSTGGTNEKLFF; DNA: TGTGCCAGCAGTAGTACAGGGGGGACTAATGAAAAACTGTTTTTT
J: TRBJ2-5; length: 14; size: NA; V: TRBV7-2; D: NA; CDR3: CASSLGFAQETQYF; DNA: TGTGCCAGCAGCTTAGGTTTCGCACAAGAGACCCAGTACTTC
J: TRBJ2-7; length: 11; size: NA; V: TRBV5-1; D: TRBD2; CDR3: CASGLDTKQYF; DNA: TGCGCCAGCGGACTAGATACAAAGCAGTACTTC
J: TRBJ2-1; length: 15; size: NA; V: TRBV18; D: NA; CDR3: CASSPPSQGGDEQFF; DNA: TGTGCCAGCTCACCACCGTCCCAGGGGGGGGATGAGCAGTTCTTC
J: TRBJ1-2; length: 17; size: once; V: TRBV5-4; D: NA; CDR3: CASSLKESGRWSDGYTF; DNA: TGTGCCAGCAGCTTGAAGGAATCTGGCAGATGGTCTGATGGCTACACCTTC
J: TRBJ2-7; length: 15; size: NA; V: TRBV12-5; D: NA; CDR3: CASPSREGSSYEQYF; DNA: TGTGCTAGTCCTTCACGTGAGGGTAGCTCCTACGAGCAGTACTTC
J: TRBJ2-7; length: 12; size: NA; V: TRBV2; D: NA; CDR3: CASRQVAYEQYF; DNA: TGTGCCAGCAGACAGGTCGCCTACGAGCAGTACTTC
J: TRBJ2-7; length: 14; size: NA; V: TRBV29-1; D: TRBD1; CDR3: CSATGQGLLYEQYF; DNA: TGCAGCGCCACGGGACAGGGGCTTCTCTACGAGCAGTACTTC
J: TRBJ1-1; length: 15; size: NA; V: TRBV6-5; D: NA; CDR3: CASSYSGGLGTEAFF; DNA: TGTGCCAGCAGTTACTCGGGGGGGCTGGGGACTGAAGCTTTCTTT
J: TRBJ2-3; length: 18; size: NA; V: TRBV5-4; D: TRBD2; CDR3: CASSLSWGGRARTDTQYF; DNA: TGTGCCAGCAGCCTCAGTTGGGGCGGGAGGGCACGCACAGATACGCAGTATTTT
J: TRBJ2-5; length: 14; size: NA; V: TRBV7-2; D: NA; CDR3: CASSLNRPQGTQYF; DNA: TGTGCCAGCAGCTTAAACCGCCCCCAAGGGACCCAGTACTTC
J: TRBJ2-3; length: 13; size: NA; V: TRBV7-2; D: NA; CDR3: CASSPQAADTQYF; DNA: TGTGCCAGCAGCCCCCAGGCGGCAGATACGCAGTATTTT
J: TRBJ1-5; length: 16; size: NA; V: TRBV6-6; D: TRBD1; CDR3: CASSYGTGVSNQPQHF; DNA: TGTGCCAGCAGTTACGGGACAGGGGTTAGCAATCAGCCCCAGCATTTT
J: TRBJ2-7; length: 13; size: NA; V: TRBV2; D: NA; CDR3: CATLLQPSYEQYF; DNA: TGTGCCACCCTATTACAGCCCTCCTACGAGCAGTACTTC
J: TRBJ2-7; length: 13; size: once; V: TRBV5-4; D: TRBD2; CDR3: CASSLGREGRRYF; DNA: TGTGCCAGCAGCTTGGGGCGGGAGGGCCGGCGGTACTTC
J: TRBJ1-1; length: 16; size: NA; V: TRBV6-1; D: NA; CDR3: CASSEPPQIGGTEAFF; DNA: TGTGCCAGCAGTGAACCACCACAGATTGGAGGCACTGAAGCTTTCTTT
J: TRBJ2-7; length: 14; size: NA; V: TRBV6-6; D: TRBD2; CDR3: CASSPTSGSYEQYF; DNA: TGTGCCAGCAGCCCGACTAGCGGGAGCTACGAGCAGTACTTC
J: TRBJ2-3; length: 12; size: NA; V: TRBV5-6; D: NA; CDR3: CASSYIRDTQYF; DNA: TGTGCCAGCAGCTATATCAGAGATACGCAGTATTTT
J: TRBJ2-7; length: 14; size: NA; V: TRBV5-1; D: TRBD1; CDR3: CASSLGDRTGEQYF; DNA: TGCGCCAGCAGCTTGGGGGACAGGACGGGGGAGCAGTACTTC
J: TRBJ2-3; length: 13; size: NA; V: TRBV5-5; D: NA; CDR3: CASSDLDTDTQYF; DNA: TGTGCCAGCAGCGACCTGGATACAGATACGCAGTATTTT
J: TRBJ1-5; length: 16; size: few; V: TRBV28; D: TRBD1; CDR3: CASSGTGGTGAQPQHF; DNA: TGTGCCAGCAGCGGGACAGGGGGGACAGGGGCTCAGCCCCAGCATTTT
J: TRBJ2-7; length: 13; size: NA; V: TRBV7-9; D: NA; CDR3: CASRRESSYEQYF; DNA: TGTGCCAGCAGACGGGAGAGCTCCTACGAGCAGTACTTC
J: TRBJ2-7; length: 15; size: NA; V: TRBV5-6; D: NA; CDR3: CASSLSLTGAYEQYF; DNA: TGTGCCAGCAGCTTGTCCCTGACAGGAGCCTACGAGCAGTACTTC
J: TRBJ2-7; length: 16; size: NA; V: TRBV4-1; D: TRBD2; CDR3: CASSQVAGTSAYEQYF; DNA: TGCGCCAGCAGCCAGGTGGCCGGGACTAGCGCCTACGAGCAGTACTTC
J: TRBJ2-7; length: 13; size: NA; V: TRBV5-8; D: TRBD1; CDR3: CASTRGQGYEQYF; DNA: TGTGCCAGCACAAGGGGACAGGGTTACGAGCAGTACTTC
J: TRBJ1-5; length: 14; size: NA; V: TRBV2; D: NA; CDR3: CASSDSGLGQPQHF; DNA: TGTGCCAGCAGCGACAGTGGTTTGGGTCAGCCCCAGCATTTT
J: TRBJ2-1; length: 16; size: NA; V: TRBV19; D: TRBD2; CDR3: CASSPGTSGAWSEQFF; DNA: TGTGCCAGTAGTCCCGGGACTAGCGGGGCGTGGAGTGAGCAGTTCTTC
J: TRBJ2-1; length: 16; size: NA; V: TRBV4-1; D: NA; CDR3: CASSPPDPPPYNEQFF; DNA: TGCGCCAGCAGCCCCCCGGACCCTCCGCCATACAATGAGCAGTTCTTC
J: TRBJ2-3; length: 15; size: NA; V: TRBV6-1; D: NA; CDR3: CASSETAGFTDTQYF; DNA: TGTGCCAGCAGTGAAACGGCAGGGTTCACAGATACGCAGTATTTT
J: TRBJ1-6; length: 12; size: NA; V: TRBV19; D: NA; CDR3: CASKTGNSPLHF; DNA: TGTGCCAGTAAGACTGGAAATTCACCCCTCCACTTT
J: TRBJ1-4; length: 14; size: once; V: TRBV19; D: NA; CDR3: CASSIWRSNEKLFF; DNA: TGTGCCAGTAGTATCTGGCGGAGTAATGAAAAACTGTTTTTT
J: TRBJ2-2; length: 22; size: NA; V: TRBV12-2; D: NA; CDR3: CASRLAGGRGRVPSPNTGELFF; DNA: TGTGCAAGTCGCTTAGCGGGGGGTAGGGGGCGGGTCCCTTCACCGAACACCGGGGAGCTGTTTTTT
J: TRBJ2-1; length: 18; size: NA; V: TRBV4-1; D: NA; CDR3: CASSQVSPGFRAYNEQFF; DNA: TGCGCCAGCAGCCAAGTAAGTCCAGGGTTCCGGGCCTACAATGAGCAGTTCTTC
J: TRBJ2-1; length: 16; size: once; V: TRBV7-9; D: TRBD2; CDR3: CASSLGIGLGVNEQFF; DNA: TGTGCCAGCAGCTTAGGCATTGGACTAGGGGTCAATGAGCAGTTCTTC
J: TRBJ1-5; length: 16; size: NA; V: TRBV19; D: NA; CDR3: CASSIPDLGSNQPQHF; DNA: TGTGCCAGTAGTATCCCCGATCTGGGTTCCAATCAGCCCCAGCATTTT
J: TRBJ1-2; length: 15; size: NA; V: TRBV18; D: NA; CDR3: CASSPPSMPNYGYTF; DNA: TGTGCCAGCTCACCACCGTCCATGCCGAACTATGGCTACACCTTC
J: TRBJ1-1; length: 13; size: NA; V: TRBV5-1; D: NA; CDR3: CASSSVVNTEAFF; DNA: TGCGCCAGCAGCTCCGTGGTGAACACTGAAGCTTTCTTT
J: TRBJ1-1; length: 14; size: NA; V: TRBV28; D: TRBD1; CDR3: CASGRGDGYTEAFF; DNA: TGTGCCAGCGGCAGGGGGGACGGGTACACTGAAGCTTTCTTT
J: TRBJ1-1; length: 15; size: NA; V: TRBV19; D: NA; CDR3: CASSIGTGTVTEAFF; DNA: TGTGCCAGTAGTATAGGGACGGGTACGGTGACTGAAGCTTTCTTT
J: TRBJ1-5; length: 17; size: NA; V: TRBV7-8; D: NA; CDR3: CASSPEPPGVGGQPQHF; DNA: TGTGCCAGCAGCCCAGAGCCCCCCGGCGTAGGTGGTCAGCCCCAGCATTTT
J: TRBJ1-1; length: 13; size: NA; V: TRBV19; D: NA; CDR3: CASSLNRETEAFF; DNA: TGTGCCAGTAGCCTTAACAGGGAAACTGAAGCTTTCTTT
J: TRBJ2-2; length: 17; size: NA; V: TRBV5-1; D: NA; CDR3: CASSSREVGLNTGELFF; DNA: TGCGCCAGCAGCTCCCGTGAAGTAGGTTTGAACACCGGGGAGCTGTTTTTT
J: TRBJ1-5; length: 15; size: few; V: TRBV30; D: NA; CDR3: CAWSKGGERNQPQHF; DNA: TGTGCCTGGAGCAAGGGCGGGGAACGCAATCAGCCCCAGCATTTT